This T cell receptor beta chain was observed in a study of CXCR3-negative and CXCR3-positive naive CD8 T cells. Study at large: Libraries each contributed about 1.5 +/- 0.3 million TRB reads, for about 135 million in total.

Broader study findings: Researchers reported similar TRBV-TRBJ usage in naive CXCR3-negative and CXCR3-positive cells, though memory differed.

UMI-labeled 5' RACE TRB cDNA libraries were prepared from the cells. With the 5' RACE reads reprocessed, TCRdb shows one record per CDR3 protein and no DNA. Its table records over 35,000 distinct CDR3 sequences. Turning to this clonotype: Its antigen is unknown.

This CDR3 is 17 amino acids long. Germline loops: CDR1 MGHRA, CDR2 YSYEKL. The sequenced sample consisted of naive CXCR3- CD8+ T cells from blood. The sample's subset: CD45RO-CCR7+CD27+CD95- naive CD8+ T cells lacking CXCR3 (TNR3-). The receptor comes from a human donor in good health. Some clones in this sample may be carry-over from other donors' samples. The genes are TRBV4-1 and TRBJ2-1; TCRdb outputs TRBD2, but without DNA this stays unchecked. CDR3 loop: CASSQDRLAGTNNEQFF.